Listed here are 27 T cell receptor beta chains from one sample, sequenced in a study of post-analysis software for immune sequencing data (dated by TCRdb to about 2015). What the authors observed across the whole study: Significantly higher frequencies in patients than in controls were found for roughly 5 TRBV segments, including TRBV5-6, TRBV5-1 and TRBV20-1.

The library was made by PCR. The data were produced on an Illumina HiSeq 2500. To reduce PCR and sequencing biases, unique molecular identifiers were incorporated into the TCR beta cDNA libraries. TCRdb reworked the public reads: Q25 trimming with fastp, MiXCR clone assembly, productive beta chains retained. Identical CDR3 protein sequences are pooled into one entry, listed with their most common genes and DNA. A total of hundreds of thousands of distinct CDR3 sequences appear in this sample, just over 35% of them only once. The ten largest make up 4.5% to 5.5% of the sample. No cognate antigen is known for these TCRs. Sequenced material: blood. These receptors all stem from a girl aged 10 to 17 with multiple sclerosis.

This clonotype was detected many times. The chain carries TRBV7-9 and TRBJ1-1; D unclear. The V end lost 1 base, the J end lost 0 bases, and 9 bases lay between the germline ends. This CDR3 comprises 15 residues. CDR1 is SEHNR and CDR2 is FQNEAQ in the germline V gene (reference sequence). As DNA, the CDR3 is TGTGCCAGCAGCTTAGGAGGACCTCTGAACACTGAAGCTTTCTTT. Its translation is CASSLGGPLNTEAFF.

This clonotype appeared many times. The V call is TRBV12-3 or TRBV12-4, the J call TRBJ2-1, with TRBD1 identical over 7 bases. V was clipped by 9 bases and J by 1 base; unmatched bases: 9. CDR3 length: 15 amino acids. This CDR3 reads CASTKSGQSYNEQFF. As DNA, the CDR3 is TGTGCCAGTACAAAATCGGGACAGTCCTACAATGAGCAGTTCTTC.

In this sample, this clonotype turned up once. The rearrangement joins TRBV5-6 to TRBJ1-2; D is unresolved. This CDR3 is built from 14 residues. The ends were cut back, 0 bases at V and 8 bases at J, with 14 bases in the middle. The germline V gene encodes CDR1 SGHDT and CDR2 YYEEEE. This CDR3 reads CASSLEQLPWGYTF. The DNA of the CDR3 is TGTGCCAGCAGCTTGGAGCAGCTACCCTGGGGCTACACCTTC.

Points on this clonotype: The junction shows a germline mismatch at one end, possibly a read error. CDR3 residues: CASSYPLAGGIADAQYF. CDR3 bases: TGTGCCAGCAGTTACCCGCTGGCGGGGGGGATCGCAGATGCGCAGTATTTT. The rearrangement links TRBV12-3 or TRBV12-4 to TRBJ2-3; TRBD2 matches at 9 bases. This CDR3 is 17 amino acids long.

This clonotype was detected a few times. The chain combines TRBV20-1 with TRBJ2-1, with 11 bases aligning to TRBD2. Germline assignment: CDR1 DFQATT and CDR2 SNEGSKA (reference sequence). The V and J ends lost 4 bases and 5 bases, in that order; junction bases with no gene match: 7. This CDR3 has 15 amino acids. CDR3 region: CSATPLAGGDNEQFF. The CDR3 DNA reads TGCAGTGCTACTCCTTTAGCGGGAGGGGACAATGAGCAGTTCTTC.

This clonotype was seen many times. The gene calls are TRBV5-1 and TRBJ2-6; 8 positions agree with TRBD1. This CDR3 is 18 amino acids long. The V and J ends lost 4 bases and 0 bases, in that order; junction bases with no gene match: 9. The germline V gene encodes CDR1 SGHRS and CDR2 YFSETQ. The CDR3 nucleotides read TGCGCCAGCAGCGCACGGGACAGGTGGACCTCTGGGGCCAACGTCCTGACTTTC. It yields the protein CASSARDRWTSGANVLTF.

In its sample, this clonotype was seen once. This chain links TRBV20-1 with TRBJ2-1; either TRBD1 or TRBD2 may supply D (5 bases each). The CDR3 length is 12 residues. Trimming cost V 5 bases and J 7 bases, with 12 bases left between them. Germline V gene data show CDR1 as DFQATT and CDR2 as SNEGSKA (reference sequence). The CDR3: CSAGLQGNEQFF. Here the CDR3 DNA reads TGCAGTGCTGGACTTCAGGGAAATGAGCAGTTCTTC.

In this sample, this clonotype turned up many times. The chain is built from TRBV5-1 and TRBJ2-5; the match to TRBD2 covers 10 bases. Germline V gene sequence: CDR1 SGHRS, CDR2 YFSETQ. The CDR3 has 15 amino acids. The J segment lost 5 bases and the V segment lost 2 bases, leaving 6 bases of the junction unmatched. DNA for the CDR3: TGCGCCAGCAGCTTCGGAGCGGGGGGGCAGGAGACCCAGTACTTC. It translates to CASSFGAGGQETQYF.

At least ten counts were recorded for this clonotype. The rearrangement joins TRBV29-1 to TRBJ2-3; 9 nucleotides agree with TRBD2. Germline V gene sequence: CDR1 SQVTM, CDR2 ANQGSEA. V dropped 4 bases and J dropped 2; count of bases not matched to a gene: 1. This CDR3 region has 13 residues. The CDR3 sequence: CSVGGRATDTQYF. The CDR3 coding sequence is TGCAGCGTTGGCGGGAGGGCCACAGATACGCAGTATTTT.

To note about this clonotype: A much larger clonotype is one base distant, so this may be a read error. The CDR3 carries no conserved terminal phenylalanine or tryptophan, so it likely arises from a read error. The V and J genes are TRBV3-1 and TRBJ1-1; D remains ambiguous. The CDR3 extends over 12 amino acids. The V gene's germline CDR1 is LGHDT and CDR2 YNNKEL (reference sequence). Between the trimmed V and J ends, which lost 4 bases and 1 base, there was a span of 4 bases. The CDR3 region is CASSRGNTEAFS. The CDR3 bases are TGTGCCAGCAGCCGGGGGAACACTGAAGCTTTCTCT.

This clonotype was detected ten times or more. The chain employs TRBV6-6 and TRBJ2-1; 15 positions match TRBD2. From germline, CDR1 is MNHNY and CDR2 SVGAGI (reference sequence). This CDR3 is 16 amino acids long. The J segment lost 3 bases and the V segment lost 7 bases, leaving 4 bases of the junction unmatched. This CDR3 reads CASTGLAGGNYNEQFF. CDR3 DNA sequence: TGTGCCAGCACCGGACTAGCGGGGGGGAACTACAATGAGCAGTTCTTC.

In the case of this clonotype: A much bigger clone sits one base away, suggesting this may be a read error. The chain combines TRBV7-2 with TRBJ1-2; D might be TRBD1 (5 bases). In germline, CDR1 is SGHTA, CDR2 FQGNSA. The CDR3 contains 14 residues. The CDR3 is CASSGHGALYGYSF. CDR3 in DNA: TGTGCCAGCAGCGGGCACGGGGCCCTCTATGGCTACAGCTTC.

This clonotype was detected a few times. A much larger clone differs from this one at a single base, so this may be a read error. This chain uses TRBV7-3 with TRBJ2-5, with D possibly matching TRBD2 (6 bases). Germline CDR1 and CDR2: SGHTA and FQGTGA. Trimming shortened V by 0 bases and J by 11 bases, and 19 bases separated the two germline ends. CDR3 length: 15 amino acids. The CDR3 DNA follows: TGTGCCAGCAGCTTAACTGCGGGACCCGCTTCAGTGCAGTACTTC. The encoded protein is CASSLTAGPASVQYF.

Of note for this clonotype: At one of its ends the junction is not consistent with the germline gene, which may arise from a read error. The chain employs TRBV14 and TRBJ1-2; TRBD1 might be the D (6 bases). CDR1 SGHDN and CDR2 FVKESK come from the germline V gene. The CDR3 loop spans 16 amino acids. CDR3 in DNA: TGTGCCAGCAGCCCCTATAAGGGGGGACTGCCCTATCGCTACACCTTC. Residues: CASSPYKGGLPYRYTF.

About this clonotype itself: The junction differs from germline at one of its ends, possibly a read error. V gene TRBV27 combines with J gene TRBJ1-4; no clear D. CDR3 size: 16 residues. CDR1 and CDR2 from the germline V gene are MNHEY and SMNVEV (reference sequence). The CDR3 reads CASSLWGIATNEKRFF. The CDR3 DNA is TGTGCCAGCAGTTTATGGGGAATCGCAACTAATGAAAAACGGTTTTTT.

The sample holds many counts of this clonotype. The chain couples TRBV7-2 to TRBJ1-4; perhaps TRBD1 as D (5 bases). The CDR3 runs to 14 residues. V lost 6 bases to trimming and J lost 8 bases, with 16 bases between them. Germline assignment: CDR1 SGHTA and CDR2 FQGNSA. The CDR3 loop is CASSTGTSAEKLFF. The CDR3 DNA follows: TGTGCCAGCAGTACCGGGACTTCAGCCGAAAAACTGTTTTTT.

The chain links TRBV4-1 to TRBJ2-7; weak D call: TRBD1 (6 bases). Germline CDR1 reads MGHRA; CDR2 reads YSYEKL. Trimming shortened V by 4 bases and J by 3 bases, and 16 bases separated the two germline ends. This CDR3 spans 15 amino acids. The CDR3 nucleotides are TGCGCCAGCAGCCTCCTCTTGGGGGCTAACTACGAGCAGTACTTC. It specifies CASSLLLGANYEQYF.

The chain recombines TRBV12-3 or TRBV12-4 with TRBJ1-2, with TRBD1 identical over 8 bases. The J segment lost 5 bases and the V segment lost 2 bases, leaving 7 bases of the junction unmatched. The CDR3 totals 15 residues. CDR3 region: CASSLLAGGSYGYTF. DNA of the CDR3: TGTGCCAGCAGTTTACTTGCAGGGGGCTCTTATGGCTACACCTTC.

With regard to this clonotype: This may come from a read error, since a much larger clone is one base off. The rearrangement joins TRBV13 to TRBJ2-5; D is undetermined. V was pared by 2 bases and J by 4 bases, with 11 bases between. The CDR3 sequence is 14 residues long. The germline CDR1 and CDR2 sequences are PRHDT and FYEKMQ (reference sequence). Here the CDR3 DNA reads TGTGCCAGCAGCTTACAGGAGCCATTAGAGACCCAGTACTTC. This translates into CASSLQEPLETQYF.

This chain uses TRBV7-9 with TRBJ2-3, with 9 bases lining up with TRBD2. CDR3 length: 14 residues. V lost 8 bases to trimming and J lost 1 base; unmatched junction nucleotides: 4. CDR1 is SEHNR, CDR2 FQNEAQ, per germline (reference sequence). CDR3 amino acids: CASAGGGGTDTQYF. DNA for the CDR3: TGTGCCAGCGCGGGAGGGGGGGGCACAGATACGCAGTATTTT.

The chain couples TRBV12-3 or TRBV12-4 to TRBJ2-3, with TRBD2 matching over 13 bases. The CDR3 extends over 18 amino acids. Trimming removed 4 bases from V and 4 bases from J; junction bases left unmatched: 11. Here the CDR3 DNA reads TGTGCCAGCAGTTCTTCCCGACTAGCGGGGGGCGTAGCAGATACGCAGTATTTT. It encodes CASSSSRLAGGVADTQYF.

The chain carries TRBV29-1 and TRBJ2-1, with D tentatively TRBD1 or TRBD2 (7 bases each). The CDR3 loop spans 12 amino acids. Trimming shortened V by 7 bases and J by 6 bases, and 13 bases separated the two germline ends. Germline V CDR1 and CDR2: SQVTM, ANQGSEA. CDR3 amino acids: CSGQGGGNEQFF. CDR3 DNA: TGCAGCGGTCAGGGGGGGGGCAATGAGCAGTTCTTC.

This sequence joins TRBV5-1 and TRBJ2-1; TRBD2 matches 9 bases. Per germline, CDR1 SGHRS and CDR2 YFSETQ. The CDR3 spans 13 residues. The V segment lost 4 bases and the J segment 13 bases; nucleotides outside the gene matches: 9. Here the CDR3 reads CASSQGLAVEQFF. CDR3 bases: TGCGCCAGCAGCCAGGGACTAGCAGTAGAACAGTTCTTC.

In this sample, this clonotype turned up once. A much more abundant neighbour one base away suggests this may be a read error. This chain joins TRBV28 and TRBJ2-1; weak D call: TRBD1 (5 bases). V lost 5 bases, J lost 8 bases, and 13 bases lay in between. The CDR3 is made up of 13 amino acids. Looked up from germline, CDR1 is MDHEN and CDR2 is SYDVKM. The CDR3 DNA reads as TGTGCCAGCAGTCCTGCAGGGCGGCATGAGCAGTTCTTC. Encoded protein: CASSPAGRHEQFF.

With regard to this clonotype: This may come from a read error, since a much larger clone is one base off. The rearrangement joins TRBV7-9 to TRBJ2-4; 10 positions match TRBD1. The closer fit of TRBJ2-7 to the DNA end suggests the J call may be wrong. The length of the CDR3 is 14 residues. Per the germline V gene, CDR1 is SEHNR and CDR2 is FQNEAQ (reference sequence). This CDR3 is CASGPGTGADEQYF. Written as DNA, the CDR3 is TGTGCCAGCGGGCCAGGGACAGGGGCAGACGAGCAGTACTTC.

The chain recombines TRBV4-1 with TRBJ2-2; the D gene is possibly TRBD2 (5 bases). The CDR3 loop spans 18 amino acids. The V gene's germline CDR1 is MGHRA and CDR2 YSYEKL. V dropped 1 base and J dropped 1 base, with 16 bases sitting between them. The CDR3 DNA follows: TGCGCCAGCAGCCAAGTTCTGTCCGGGCGGGTGAACACCGGGGAGCTGTTTTTT. Translating it yields CASSQVLSGRVNTGELFF.

The rearrangement joins TRBV20-1 to TRBJ2-3, with 7 bases lining up with TRBD2. The germline gives CDR1 DFQATT, CDR2 SNEGSKA (reference sequence). After removal of 0 bases from V and 4 bases from J, the junction contained 7 bases not matched to a gene. The CDR3 is made up of 15 amino acids. CDR3 bases: TGCAGTGCTAGAGATCGGGCGGGAGACGCAGATACGCAGTATTTT. Its protein is CSARDRAGDADTQYF.